The clone carrying this T cell receptor (beta chain) was seen repeatedly, ten times or more. The data are from a study of T cells in Graves' hyperthyroidism and ophthalmopathy. Enrolled ophthalmopathy patients presented with a Clinical Activity Score of at least 3, a NOSPECS grade of at least 4, and disease duration under 3 months. Not enrolled were patients with uncontrolled infection, other autoimmune disease, pregnancy or lactation. Diagnostic assessment was based on clinical symptoms, serum thyroxine and TRAb, thyroid ultrasound and orbital computed tomography. Isolation of PBMCs was performed on about 10 ml fresh peripheral blood. Germline V gives CDR1 SGHRS, CDR2 YFSETQ. This CDR3 has 15 residues. V was pared by 6 bases and J by 10 bases, with 13 bases of the junction left unmatched. Amplified TCR beta CDR3 regions came from RNA transcripts. When the TCR CDR3 underwent first-round RT-PCR, the HTBI primer set was used. TCRdb analysed the multiplex PCR reads with MiXCR anew, one entry per CDR3 protein. This sample yields around 600,000 distinct CDR3 sequences, of which roughly 15% are seen a single time; 3% to 4% belongs to the top ten.

The rearrangement links TRBV5-1 to TRBJ2-1; 10 bases are a match to TRBD2. The material sequenced was blood. This clonotype originated in a woman between 40 and 50 years old with Graves' ophthalmopathy. CDR3 amino acids: CASTRGLAGVREQFF. CDR3 coding DNA: TGCGCCAGCACCCGGGGCCTAGCGGGAGTAAGGGAGCAGTTCTTC.